This entry features one T cell receptor beta chain sequence. The sample originates from a study of radiotherapy plus CTLA-4 blockade in lung cancer. Only in-frame clones appear in the TCRdb table, and some are missing; sequencing was by immunoSEQ multiplex PCR. The sample shows 80,000 to 100,000 clones, 88% of them seen only once. The CDR3 runs 14 residues. Trimming removed 3 bases at V and 7 bases at J, with 15 bases between. CDR1 is MNHNY, CDR2 SVGAGI, per germline (reference sequence). The chain has TRBV6-6 and TRBJ1-1; D may be TRBD1 (6 bases). The TCR comes from a human donor with non-small cell lung cancer that progressed on radiotherapy plus ipilimumab. Sequencing used peripheral blood, obtained from a patient treated with radiotherapy plus ipilimumab. CDR3 amino acids: CASSYGRPGVEAFF. The DNA for the CDR3 is TGTGCCAGCAGTTATGGGAGGCCAGGGGTTGAAGCTTTCTTT.